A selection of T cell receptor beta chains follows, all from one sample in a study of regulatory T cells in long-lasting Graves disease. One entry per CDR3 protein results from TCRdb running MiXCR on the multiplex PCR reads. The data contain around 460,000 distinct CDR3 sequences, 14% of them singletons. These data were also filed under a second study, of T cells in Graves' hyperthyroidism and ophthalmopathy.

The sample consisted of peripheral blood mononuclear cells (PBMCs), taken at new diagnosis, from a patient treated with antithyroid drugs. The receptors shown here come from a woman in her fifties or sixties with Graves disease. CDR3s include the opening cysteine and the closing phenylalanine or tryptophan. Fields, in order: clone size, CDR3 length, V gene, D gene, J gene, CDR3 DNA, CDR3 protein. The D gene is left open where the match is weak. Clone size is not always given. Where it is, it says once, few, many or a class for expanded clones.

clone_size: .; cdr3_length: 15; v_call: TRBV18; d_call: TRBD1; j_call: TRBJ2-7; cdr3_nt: TGTGCCAGCTCACCTATGGGGCAGGGGGTCTACGGGCAGTACTTC; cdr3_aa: CASSPMGQGVYGQYF
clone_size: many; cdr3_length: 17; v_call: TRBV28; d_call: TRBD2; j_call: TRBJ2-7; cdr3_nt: TGTGCCAGCAGCCAAGACCTCTTAGCGGGAGGGATTCACGAGCAGTACTTC; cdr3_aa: CASSQDLLAGGIHEQYF
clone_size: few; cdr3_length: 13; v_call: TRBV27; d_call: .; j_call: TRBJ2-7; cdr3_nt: TGTGCCAGCAGTTTAGTAGGGAGGTACGAGCAGTACTTC; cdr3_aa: CASSLVGRYEQYF
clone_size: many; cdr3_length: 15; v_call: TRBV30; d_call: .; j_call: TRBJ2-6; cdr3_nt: TGTGCCTGGAGTGTGGGTAACTCTGGGGCCAACGTCCTGACTTTC; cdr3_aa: CAWSVGNSGANVLTF
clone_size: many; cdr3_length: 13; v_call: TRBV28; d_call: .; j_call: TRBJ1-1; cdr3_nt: TGTGCCAGCACCCTGGGGCGAGCAGCCGAGGGGTCCTTT; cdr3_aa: CASTLGRAAEGSF
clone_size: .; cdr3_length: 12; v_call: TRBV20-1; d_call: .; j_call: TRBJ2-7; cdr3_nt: TGCAGTGCACCTTTGTGGACCTACGAGCAGTACTTC; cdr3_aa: CSAPLWTYEQYF
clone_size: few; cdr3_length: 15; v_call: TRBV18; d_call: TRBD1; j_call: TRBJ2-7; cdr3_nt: TGTGCCAGCTCACGCACCCAGACAGGGTTTGGCGAGCAGTACTTC; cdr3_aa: CASSRTQTGFGEQYF
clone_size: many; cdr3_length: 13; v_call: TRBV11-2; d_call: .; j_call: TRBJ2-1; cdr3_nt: TGTGCCAGCAGCCTCATAGGTGGTAGCGAGCAGTTCTTC; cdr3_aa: CASSLIGGSEQFF
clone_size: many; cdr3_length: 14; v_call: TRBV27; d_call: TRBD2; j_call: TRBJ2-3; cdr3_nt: TGTGCCAGCAGCTTAAGCGGGGGCACAGATACGCAGTATTTT; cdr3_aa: CASSLSGGTDTQYF
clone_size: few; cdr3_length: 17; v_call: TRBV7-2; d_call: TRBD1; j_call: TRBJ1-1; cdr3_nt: TGTGCCAGCAGCTTAGCAACAGGGGGCAGTGAGAACACTGAAGCTTTCTTT; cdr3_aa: CASSLATGGSENTEAFF
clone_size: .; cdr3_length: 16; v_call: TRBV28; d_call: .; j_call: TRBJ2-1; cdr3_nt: TGTGCCAGCAGTTTAGGGGGACTAGGGGGCAACAATGAGCAGTTCTTC; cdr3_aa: CASSLGGLGGNNEQFF
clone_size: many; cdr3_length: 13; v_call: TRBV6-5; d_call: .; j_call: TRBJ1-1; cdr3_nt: TGTGCCAGCAGTTACGTACAAAACACTGAAGCTTTCTTT; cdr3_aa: CASSYVQNTEAFF
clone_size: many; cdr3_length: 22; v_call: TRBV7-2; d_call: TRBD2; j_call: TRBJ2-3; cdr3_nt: TGTGCCAGCAGCTTGACAGGGGGAAGGGGACTAGCGGGAGGGGCCAACACAGATACGCAGTATTTT; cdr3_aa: CASSLTGGRGLAGGANTDTQYF
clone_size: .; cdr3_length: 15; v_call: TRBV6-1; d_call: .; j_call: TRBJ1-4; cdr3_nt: TGTGCCAGCAGCTCGTTATGGACAGCTAATGAAAAACTGTTTTTT; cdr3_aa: CASSSLWTANEKLFF
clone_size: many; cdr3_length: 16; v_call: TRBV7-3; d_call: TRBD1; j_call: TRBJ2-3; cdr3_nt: TGTGCCAGCAGCCAACGGACAGGGGGGCGCACAGATACGCAGTATTTT; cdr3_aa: CASSQRTGGRTDTQYF
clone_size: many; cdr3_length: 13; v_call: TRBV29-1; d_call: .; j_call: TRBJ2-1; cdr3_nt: TGCAGCGTTGCGACTAGATCTTTGAATGAGCAGTTCTTC; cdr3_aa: CSVATRSLNEQFF
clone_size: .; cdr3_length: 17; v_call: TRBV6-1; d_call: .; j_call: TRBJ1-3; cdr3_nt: TGTGCCAGCAGTCTCTACAGGGCCCTAAGCTCTGGAAACACCATATATTTT; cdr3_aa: CASSLYRALSSGNTIYF
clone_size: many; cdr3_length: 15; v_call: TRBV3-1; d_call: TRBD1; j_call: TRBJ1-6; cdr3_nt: TGTGCCAGCAGCCCAGACAGGGAGGTGAATTCACCCCTCCACTTT; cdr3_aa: CASSPDREVNSPLHF
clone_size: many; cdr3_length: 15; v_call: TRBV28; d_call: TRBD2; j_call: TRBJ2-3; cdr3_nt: TGTGCCAGCATAGCGGGGGGGCCTAGCACAGATACGCAGTATTTT; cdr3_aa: CASIAGGPSTDTQYF
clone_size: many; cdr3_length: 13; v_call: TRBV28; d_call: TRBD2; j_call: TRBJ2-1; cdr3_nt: TGTGCCAGCAGTCCCAGGGCTAGCGGGAGAGGTTTCTTC; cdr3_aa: CASSPRASGRGFF
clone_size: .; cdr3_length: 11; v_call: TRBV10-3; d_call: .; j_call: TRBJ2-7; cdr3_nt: TGTGCCATCAGTGAGGCCTACGAGCAGTACTTC; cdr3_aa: CAISEAYEQYF
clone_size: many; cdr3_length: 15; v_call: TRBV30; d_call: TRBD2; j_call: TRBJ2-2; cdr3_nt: TGTGCCTGGAGGGCTACGGGACTAGTGCCCGGGGAGCTGTTTTTT; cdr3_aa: CAWRATGLVPGELFF
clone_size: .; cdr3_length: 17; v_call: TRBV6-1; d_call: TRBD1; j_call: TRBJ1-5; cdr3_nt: TGTGCCAGCAGTGAAACATACAGGGGGCTGTGGAATCAGCCCCAGCATTTT; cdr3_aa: CASSETYRGLWNQPQHF
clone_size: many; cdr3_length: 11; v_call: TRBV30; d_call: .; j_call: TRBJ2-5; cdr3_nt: TGTGCCTGGACCCTTTGGGAGACCCAGTACTTC; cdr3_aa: CAWTLWETQYF
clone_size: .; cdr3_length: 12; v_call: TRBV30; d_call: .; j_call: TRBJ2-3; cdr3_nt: TGTGCCTGGAGTTCCACCACAGATACGCAGTATTTT; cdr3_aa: CAWSSTTDTQYF
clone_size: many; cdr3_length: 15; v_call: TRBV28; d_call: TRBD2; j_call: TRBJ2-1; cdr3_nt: TGTGCCAGCAATTCTCGACTAGCGCCCTACAATGAGCAGTTCTTC; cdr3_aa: CASNSRLAPYNEQFF
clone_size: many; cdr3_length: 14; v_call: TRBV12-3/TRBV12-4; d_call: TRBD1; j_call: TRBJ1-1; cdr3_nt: TGTGCCAGCAGCCTGACAGGGGGTGACACTGAAGCTTTCTTT; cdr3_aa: CASSLTGGDTEAFF
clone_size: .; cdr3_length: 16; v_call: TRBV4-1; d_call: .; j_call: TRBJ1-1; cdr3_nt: TGCGCCAGCAGCCTCCGGGGGGGGACATTGAACACTGAAGCTTTCTTT; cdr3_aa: CASSLRGGTLNTEAFF
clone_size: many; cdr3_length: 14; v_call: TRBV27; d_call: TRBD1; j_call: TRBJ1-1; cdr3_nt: TGTGCCACCCAGACAGGGGGCCTGAACACTGAAGCTTTCTTT; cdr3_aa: CATQTGGLNTEAFF
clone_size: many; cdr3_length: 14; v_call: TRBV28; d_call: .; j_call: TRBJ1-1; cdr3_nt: TGTGCCAGCAGTATCGGGTCGGGGGTAACTGAAGCTTTCTTT; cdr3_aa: CASSIGSGVTEAFF
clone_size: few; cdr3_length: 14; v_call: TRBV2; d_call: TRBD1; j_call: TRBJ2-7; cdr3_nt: TGTGCCAGCAGTGGGGACAGTTACTCCTACGAGCAGTACTTC; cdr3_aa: CASSGDSYSYEQYF
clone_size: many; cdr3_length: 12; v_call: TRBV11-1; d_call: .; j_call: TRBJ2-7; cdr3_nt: TGTGCCAGCAGCTTCTCAGAGTACGAGCAGTACTTC; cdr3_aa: CASSFSEYEQYF
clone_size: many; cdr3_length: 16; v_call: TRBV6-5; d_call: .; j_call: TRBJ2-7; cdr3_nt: TGTGCCAGCAGTTTTTCCCGGGGGCGGGATTGGTACGAGCAGTACTTC; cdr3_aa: CASSFSRGRDWYEQYF
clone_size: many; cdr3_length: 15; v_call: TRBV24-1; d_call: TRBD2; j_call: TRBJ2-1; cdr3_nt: TGTGCCACCAGTGGCCGGGGAGGGCCGGGGAATGAGCAGTTCTTC; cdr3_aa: CATSGRGGPGNEQFF
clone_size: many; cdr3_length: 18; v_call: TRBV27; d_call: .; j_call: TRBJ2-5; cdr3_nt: TGTGCCAGCAGTTTATCCTTCCCTTCAAGCGGAACGTCCGGGACCCAGTACTTC; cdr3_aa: CASSLSFPSSGTSGTQYF
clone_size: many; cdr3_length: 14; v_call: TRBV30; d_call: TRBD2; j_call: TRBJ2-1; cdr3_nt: TGTGCCTGGAGCGGACTAGCGGCATACAATGAGCAGTTCTTC; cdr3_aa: CAWSGLAAYNEQFF
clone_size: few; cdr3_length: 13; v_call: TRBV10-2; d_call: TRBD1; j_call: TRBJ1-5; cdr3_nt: TGCGCCAGCGGTGGGGGACAGGGGCCGCCCCAGCATTTT; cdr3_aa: CASGGGQGPPQHF
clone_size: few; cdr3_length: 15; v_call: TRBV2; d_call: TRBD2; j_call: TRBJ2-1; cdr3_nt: TGTGCCAGCACGCTCTTAGCGGGGGCTATTTATGAGCAGTTCTTC; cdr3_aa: CASTLLAGAIYEQFF
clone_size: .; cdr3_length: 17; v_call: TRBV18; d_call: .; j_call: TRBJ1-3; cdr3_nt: TGTGCCAGCTCACCACCGTCGGTTAGTAACTCTGGAAACACCATATATTTT; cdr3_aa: CASSPPSVSNSGNTIYF
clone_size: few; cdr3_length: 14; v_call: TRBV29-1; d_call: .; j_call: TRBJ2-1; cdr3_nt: TGCAGCGCAGCCGCCGGAATGTTTGGAGATGAGCAGTTCTTC; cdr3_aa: CSAAAGMFGDEQFF
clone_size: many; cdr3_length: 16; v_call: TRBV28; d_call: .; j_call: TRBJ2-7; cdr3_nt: TGTGCCAGCAGTTTACTGGGCAGGCTGTTAGCGACTGAGCAGTACTTC; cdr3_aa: CASSLLGRLLATEQYF
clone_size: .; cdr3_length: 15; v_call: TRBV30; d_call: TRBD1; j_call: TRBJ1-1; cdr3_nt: TGTGCCTGGAGTGCACAGGGGGGACTGAACACTGAAGCTTTCTTT; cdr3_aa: CAWSAQGGLNTEAFF
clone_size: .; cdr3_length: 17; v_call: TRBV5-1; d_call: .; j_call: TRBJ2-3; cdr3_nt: TGCGCCAGCAGCTTATCGTTAAGAGGGAGGAACACAGATACGCAGTATTTT; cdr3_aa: CASSLSLRGRNTDTQYF
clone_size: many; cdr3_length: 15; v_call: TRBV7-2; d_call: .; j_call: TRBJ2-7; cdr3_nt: TGTGCCAGCAGCTTTTTCAGTGGCGGCCTCTACGAGCAGTACTTC; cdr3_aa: CASSFFSGGLYEQYF
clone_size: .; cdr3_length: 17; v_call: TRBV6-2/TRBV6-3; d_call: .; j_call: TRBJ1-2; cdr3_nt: TGTGCCAGCACCCCCGGAGGGGGGGCCCTATTTTTTTATGGCTACACCTTC; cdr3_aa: CASTPGGGALFFYGYTF
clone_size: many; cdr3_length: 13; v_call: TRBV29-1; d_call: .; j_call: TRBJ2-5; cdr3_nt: TGCAGCGTTGAAGAACAGGTTCAAGAGACCCAGTACTTC; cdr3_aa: CSVEEQVQETQYF
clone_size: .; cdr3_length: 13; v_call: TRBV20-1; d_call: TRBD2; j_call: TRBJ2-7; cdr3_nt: TGCAGTGCTAGTGGCGGGAGCCCCTACGAGCAGTACTTC; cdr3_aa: CSASGGSPYEQYF
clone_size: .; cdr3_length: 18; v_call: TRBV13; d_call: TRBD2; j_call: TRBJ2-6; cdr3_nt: TGTGCCAGCAGCTCCGGGACTAGCGGGAACACTGGGGCCAACGTCCTGACTTTC; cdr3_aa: CASSSGTSGNTGANVLTF
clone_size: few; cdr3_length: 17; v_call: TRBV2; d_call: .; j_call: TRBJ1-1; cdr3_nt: TGTGCCAGCAGTGAAGAAGATTGGGTCAGAATGAACACTGAAGCTTTCTTT; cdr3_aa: CASSEEDWVRMNTEAFF
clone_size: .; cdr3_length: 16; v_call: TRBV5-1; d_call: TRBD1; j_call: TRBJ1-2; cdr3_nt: TGCGCCAGCAGCTTGGGGTCTGCCGGGACAGTCTATGGCTACACCTTC; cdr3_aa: CASSLGSAGTVYGYTF
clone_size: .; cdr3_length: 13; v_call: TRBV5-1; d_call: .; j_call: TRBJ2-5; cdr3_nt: TGCGCCAGCACGGGAGAGGGCCGAGAGACCCAGTACTTC; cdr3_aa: CASTGEGRETQYF
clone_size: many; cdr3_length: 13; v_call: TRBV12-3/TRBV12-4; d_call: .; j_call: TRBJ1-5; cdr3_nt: TGTGCCAGCACCCTGCGTAGCAATCAGCCCCAGCATTTT; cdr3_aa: CASTLRSNQPQHF
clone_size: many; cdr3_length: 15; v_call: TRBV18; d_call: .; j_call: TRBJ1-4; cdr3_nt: TGTGCCAGCTCACCATTTCGGGATAGGGGTGAAAAACTGTTTTTT; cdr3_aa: CASSPFRDRGEKLFF
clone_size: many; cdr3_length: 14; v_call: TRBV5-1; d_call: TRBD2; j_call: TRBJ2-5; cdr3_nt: TGCGCCAGCAGCCTACTAGCGAGTAAAGAGACCCAGTACTTC; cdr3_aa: CASSLLASKETQYF